This is a list of T cell receptor beta chains from one sample in a study of siplizumab effects on memory and regulatory T cells. TCRdb's table, derived via immunoSEQ multiplex PCR, lists solely in-frame clones and lacks some. The table lists under 130,000 clones, 93% of them singletons. The specimen was CD4+ T cells sorted from blood. The receptors derive from a human donor in good health. CDR3s include the opening cysteine and the closing phenylalanine or tryptophan. D genes are given only for firm matches. Clone size is not always given. Where it is, it says once, few, many or a class for expanded clones.

j_gene	len	v_gene	d_gene	abundance	CDR3aa	CDR3nt
TRBJ2-1	15	TRBV9	.	.	CASSPSIQGSNEQFF	TGTGCCAGCAGCCCGAGCATTCAGGGGTCCAATGAGCAGTTCTTC
TRBJ1-3	16	TRBV18	TRBD1	.	CASSPSQGAAGNTIYF	TGTGCCAGCTCACCATCACAGGGGGCAGCTGGAAACACCATATATTTT
TRBJ1-4	16	TRBV9	TRBD1	.	CASSVASGRGNEKLFF	TGTGCCAGCAGCGTAGCTTCAGGCAGGGGGAATGAAAAACTGTTTTTT
TRBJ1-6	13	TRBV10-2	.	.	CASSENSSPPLHF	TGCGCCAGCAGTGAGAACAGTTCTCCACCCCTCCACTTT
TRBJ2-1	13	TRBV15	TRBD2	once	CATSRDSSGGEFF	TGTGCCACCAGCAGAGATTCAAGCGGGGGGGAGTTCTTC
TRBJ1-3	16	TRBV18	.	once	CASSPGPGSSGNTIYF	TGTGCCAGCTCACCCGGACCGGGGAGTTCTGGAAACACCATATATTTT
TRBJ2-1	16	TRBV7-2	TRBD2	.	CASSRMGSGAGNEQFF	TGTGCCAGCAGCCGCATGGGGAGCGGGGCTGGAAATGAGCAGTTCTTC
TRBJ1-1	15	TRBV5-6	TRBD1	.	CASSLGVTGGTEAFF	TGTGCCAGCAGCTTGGGAGTGACAGGGGGCACTGAAGCTTTCTTT
TRBJ1-2	15	TRBV7-9	.	.	CASSLARQGPYGYTF	TGTGCCAGCAGCTTAGCGAGGCAGGGGCCCTATGGCTACACCTTC
TRBJ1-2	15	TRBV5-8	.	.	CASSFLGQAVGGYTF	TGTGCCAGCAGCTTTCTTGGCCAGGCCGTGGGCGGCTACACCTTC
TRBJ1-1	13	TRBV11-2	TRBD1	.	CASQGEINTEAFF	TGTGCCAGCCAGGGGGAAATTAACACTGAAGCTTTCTTT
TRBJ1-1	14	TRBV25-1	.	.	CASSPLGGGTEAFF	TGTGCCAGCAGTCCTCTCGGAGGGGGCACTGAAGCTTTCTTT
TRBJ2-3	16	TRBV12-5	TRBD2	.	CASGLISGRNTDTQYF	TGTGCTAGTGGTTTGATAAGCGGGAGGAACACAGATACGCAGTATTTT
TRBJ2-5	14	TRBV29-1	.	once	CSVGGGSGQETQYF	TGCAGCGTTGGGGGTGGTTCAGGACAAGAGACCCAGTACTTC
TRBJ2-1	18	TRBV15	.	once	CATSRDFRLTRPYNEQFF	TGTGCCACCAGCAGAGATTTTCGGTTAACAAGGCCCTACAATGAGCAGTTCTTC